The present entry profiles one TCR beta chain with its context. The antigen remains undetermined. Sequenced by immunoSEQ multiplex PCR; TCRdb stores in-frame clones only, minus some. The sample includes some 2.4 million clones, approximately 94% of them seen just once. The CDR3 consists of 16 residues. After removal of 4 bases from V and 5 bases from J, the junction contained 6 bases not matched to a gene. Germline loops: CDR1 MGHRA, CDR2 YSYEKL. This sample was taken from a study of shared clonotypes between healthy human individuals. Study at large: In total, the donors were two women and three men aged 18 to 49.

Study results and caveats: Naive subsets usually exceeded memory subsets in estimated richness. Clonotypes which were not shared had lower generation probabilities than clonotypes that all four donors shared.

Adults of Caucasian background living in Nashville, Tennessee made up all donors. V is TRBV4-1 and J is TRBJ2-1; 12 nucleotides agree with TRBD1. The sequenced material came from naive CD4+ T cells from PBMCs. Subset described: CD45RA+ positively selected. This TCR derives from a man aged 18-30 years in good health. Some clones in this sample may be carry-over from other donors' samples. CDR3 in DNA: TGCGCCAGCAGCCGAGCCGGGACAGGGGGCAACAATGAGCAGTTCTTC. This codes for CASSRAGTGGNNEQFF.